Listed here are 10 T cell receptor beta chains from one sample, sequenced in a study of technical replicates of blood from a handful of donors. TCRdb's copy holds only in-frame clones and misses some; the assay was immunoSEQ multiplex PCR. The table shows some 47,000 clones, with 92% occurring only once. The sequenced sample was PBMCs. The receptors stem from a human donor in good health. Some clones in this sample may be carry-over from other donors' samples.

This clone was seen just once. The J gene is TRBJ1-2, the V gene TRBV2, with D hard to call. CDR1 is SNHLY, CDR2 FYNNEI, per germline. V was clipped by 1 base and J by 4 bases, with 7 bases between them. The CDR3 contains 13 residues. CDR3 DNA: TGTGCCAGCAGTGAAGAACACCGCTATGGCTACACCTTC. Its protein is CASSEEHRYGYTF.

The chain recombines TRBV7-2 with TRBJ2-7; D might be TRBD2 (6 bases). This CDR3 has 13 amino acids. CDR1 and CDR2 from the germline V gene are SGHTA and FQGNSA. The V end lost 5 bases, the J end lost 7 bases, and 15 bases lay between the germline ends. The CDR3 nucleotides are TGTGCCAGCAGCCTACCCCCCGGGACTGAGCAGTACTTC. Its translation is CASSLPPGTEQYF.

The CDR3 loop reads CASSEQKETQYF. In DNA form, the CDR3 reads TGTGCCAGCAGTGAACAGAAAGAGACCCAGTACTTC. The V call is TRBV2, the J call TRBJ2-5; D unclear. This CDR3 has 12 amino acids. With 2 bases removed from V and 3 bases from J, the gap between germline ends came to 4 bases. Germline loops: CDR1 SNHLY, CDR2 FYNNEI.

V usage is TRBV7-9 and J usage is TRBJ2-7, with D possibly matching TRBD1 (6 bases). The CDR3 is 15 amino acids. Germline-derived CDR1 and CDR2 are SEHNR and FQNEAQ (reference sequence). Between the trimmed V and J ends, which lost 5 bases and 1 base, there was a span of 15 bases. In DNA form, the CDR3 reads TGTGCCAGCAGCCCGCAAAGACAGGAATCCTACGAGCAGTACTTC. Amino acid sequence: CASSPQRQESYEQYF.

This rearrangement joins TRBV7-8 to TRBJ2-1, with D perhaps matching TRBD1 (6 bases). CDR1 and CDR2 (germline): SGHVS, FQNEAQ. There are 16 residues in the CDR3. V gave up 1 base and J gave up 0 bases, with 10 bases separating them. For the CDR3, the DNA is TGTGCCAGCAGCTTAGTGCTAGGGGGCTCCTACAATGAGCAGTTCTTC. Encoded protein: CASSLVLGGSYNEQFF. The full variable domain, with the rest looked up from reference TRBV7-8 and TRBJ2-1, is GAGVSQSPRYKVAKRGQDVALRCDPISGHVSLFWYQQALGQGPEFLTYFQNEAQLDKSGLPSDRFFAERPEGSVSTLKIQRTQQEDSAVYLCASSLVLGGSYNEQFFGPGTRLTVL.

This chain links TRBV25-1 with TRBJ1-4; 7 nucleotides align to TRBD1. After removal of 5 bases from V and 7 bases from J, the junction contained 10 bases not matched to a gene. Germline values: CDR1 MGHDK, CDR2 SYGVNS. The CDR3 sequence is 15 residues long. In nucleotides, the CDR3 is TGTGCCAGCAGTTTATACAGGGGAGCGGGTGAAAAACTGTTTTTT. Its protein product is CASSLYRGAGEKLFF.

This chain connects TRBV11-2 to TRBJ2-5; 13 bases line up with TRBD2. CDR1 and CDR2 (germline): SGHAT, FQNNGV. This CDR3 has 18 residues. Trimming cost V 5 bases and J 2 bases; bases outside gene matches: 11. CDR3 residues: CASSQGGLAGKTQETQYF. The CDR3 DNA reads as TGTGCCAGCAGCCAGGGGGGACTAGCGGGGAAGACACAAGAGACCCAGTACTTC.

In DNA form, the CDR3 reads TGTGCCAGCAGCACGGGGACTAGCGCCCCAGAGACCCAGTACTTC. This gives the protein CASSTGTSAPETQYF. V is TRBV5-4 and J is TRBJ2-5; 10 nucleotides align to TRBD2. Losses at the gene ends were 4 bases for V and 4 bases for J; bases not matched to a gene: 7. Per the germline V gene, CDR1 is SGHNT and CDR2 is YYREEE (reference sequence). This CDR3 region has 15 residues.

This clone is deemed medium-sized (0.01 to 0.1%). The chain uses TRBV10-3 and TRBJ1-2; 8 bases align to TRBD1. This CDR3 has 14 residues. Germline lookup yields CDR1 ENHRY and CDR2 SYGVKD. J gave up 0 bases and V 6 bases, and 3 bases lay outside the gene matches. The CDR3 DNA sequence: TGTGCCATCAGAGGACAGGGAGCTAACTATGGCTACACCTTC. Protein product: CAIRGQGANYGYTF.

V usage is TRBV7-2 and J usage is TRBJ1-3; D unresolved. V shed 4 bases and J shed 4 bases, with 8 bases lying between them. The CDR3 totals 13 residues. The germline V gene has CDR1 SGHTA and CDR2 FQGNSA. The CDR3 loop is CASSSGTGNTIYF. The CDR3 DNA reads TGTGCCAGCAGCTCAGGAACCGGAAACACCATATATTTT. Based on the CDR3 plus reference TRBV7-2 and TRBJ1-3, the full variable domain is GAGVSQSPSNKVTEKGKDVELRCDPISGHTALYWYRQSLGQGLEFLIYFQGNSAPDKSGLPSDRFSAERTGGSVSTLTIQRTQQEDSAVYLCASSSGTGNTIYFGEGSWLTVV.